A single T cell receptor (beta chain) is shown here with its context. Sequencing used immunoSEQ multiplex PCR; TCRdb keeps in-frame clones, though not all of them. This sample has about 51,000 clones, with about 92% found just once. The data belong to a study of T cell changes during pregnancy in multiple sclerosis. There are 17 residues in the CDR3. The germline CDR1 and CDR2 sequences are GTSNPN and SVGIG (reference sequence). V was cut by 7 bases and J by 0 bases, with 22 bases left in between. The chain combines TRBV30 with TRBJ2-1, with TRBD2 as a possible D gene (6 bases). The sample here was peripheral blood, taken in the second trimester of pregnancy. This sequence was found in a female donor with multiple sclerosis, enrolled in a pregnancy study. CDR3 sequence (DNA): TGTGCCTATCGGACTAAAGACACCTTGAGCTCCTACAATGAGCAGTTCTTC. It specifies CAYRTKDTLSSYNEQFF.